The clone carrying this TCR beta chain appeared many times. Stated time point: persistent/refractory GD, antithyroid drugs over 5 years with positive TRAb. From RNA extracted from PBMCs, the TCR library was made. The data belong to a study of regulatory T cells in long-lasting Graves disease. Combining iRepertoire HTBI primers with Arm-PCR of CDR3 regions, the authors built TCR beta libraries. TCRdb reprocessed the multiplex PCR reads via MiXCR and lists one record per CDR3 protein. Among hundreds of thousands of distinct CDR3 sequences listed, 30% were seen once. The CDR3 runs to 17 residues. V lost 7 bases and J lost 4; bases outside the gene matches: 14.

This receptor was identified in a female donor with Graves disease. The chain uses TRBV12-3 or TRBV12-4 and TRBJ1-5, with 9 bases identical to TRBD1. This material consisted of peripheral blood mononuclear cells (PBMCs), taken when the disease was refractory, from a patient treated with antithyroid drugs. The DNA of the CDR3 is TGTGCCAGCACCCCAGAGGGACAGGGAGGGAATAATCAGCCCCAGCATTTT. Its translation: CASTPEGQGGNNQPQHF.